This TCR beta chain stems from a study of shared clonotypes between healthy human individuals. Study observations and caveats: Rarefaction indicated that sorted-subset sequencing remained incomplete although depth was large. Shared across a few donors were around 5% of the naive CD4 clonotypes.

On this clone: Its antigen is not identified. Other DNA sequences within the sample encode an identical CDR3.

CDR3 length: 14 amino acids. V was cut by 1 base and J by 2 bases, with 6 bases left in between. Germline CDR1 and CDR2: SEHNR and FQNEAQ (reference sequence). Genomic DNA per cell subset filled all wells of several immunoSEQ plates. Profiled with immunoSEQ multiplex PCR; TCRdb holds only in-frame clones, not every one. The data contain some 630,000 clones, roughly 96% of them singletons. CD45RO negativity and positive selection for CCR7 defined naive CD8 cells, a population that excluded terminally differentiated effector memory CD45RA+ cells. This clonotype was sampled from a woman in her 30s in good health. The chain employs TRBV7-9 and TRBJ2-1; unclear D gene. The sequenced material came from naive CD8+ T cells sorted from blood. CDR3 in DNA: TGTGCCAGCAGCTTAGGAGGAACCTACAATGAGCAGTTCTTC. Its protein product is CASSLGGTYNEQFF. Drawing the rest from reference TRBV7-9 and TRBJ2-1, the complete variable domain is DTGVSQNPRHKITKRGQNVTFRCDPISEHNRLYWYRQTLGQGPEFLTYFQNEAQLEKSRLLSDRFSAERPKGSFSTLEIQRTEQGDSAMYLCASSLGGTYNEQFFGPGTRLTVL.